This TCR beta chain was sequenced during a study of cytomegalovirus exposure and HLA in healthy donors. Use of 60 Vbeta and 13 Jbeta primers characterized the PCR. The protocol was immunoSEQ multiplex PCR, while the TCRdb copy is restricted to in-frame clones and leaves out a portion. Among about 130,000 clones listed, around 78% were seen once. With respect to this clone: Its specificity is unknown.

Study conclusions and caveats: In a later analysis, specific HLA alleles were associated with over 15,000 TCR beta sequences at a 0.05 false discovery rate. It was only CMV serostatus that was available as immune exposure information.

With 4 bases clipped from V and 3 bases from J, the junction kept 12 bases outside the gene matches. The CDR3 sequence is 16 residues long. Germline lookup yields CDR1 MNHEY and CDR2 SVGAGI. Sequenced: PBMCs. This chain links TRBV6-5 with TRBJ2-7, with 7 bases matching TRBD1. The sequence derives from a man in his 60s in good health and CMV-seropositive. The CDR3 nucleotides are TGTGCCAGCAGTTCCCTAAGACAGGGATGGGGCTACGAGCAGTACTTC. Protein sequence: CASSSLRQGWGYEQYF.